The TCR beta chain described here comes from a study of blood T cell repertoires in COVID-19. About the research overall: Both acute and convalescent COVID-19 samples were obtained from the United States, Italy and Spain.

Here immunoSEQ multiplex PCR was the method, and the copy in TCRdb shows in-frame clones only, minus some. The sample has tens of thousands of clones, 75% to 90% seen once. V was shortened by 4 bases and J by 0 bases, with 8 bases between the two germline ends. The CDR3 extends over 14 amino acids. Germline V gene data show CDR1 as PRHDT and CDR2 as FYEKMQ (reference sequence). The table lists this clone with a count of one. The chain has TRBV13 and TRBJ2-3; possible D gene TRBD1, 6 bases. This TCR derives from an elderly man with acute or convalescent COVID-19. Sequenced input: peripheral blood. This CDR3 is CASSSTGSTDTQYF. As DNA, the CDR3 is TGTGCCAGCAGCTCTACAGGGAGCACAGATACGCAGTATTTT.